The present T cell receptor beta chain was sequenced within a study of blood T cell repertoires in COVID-19 (dated by TCRdb to 2018 to 2021). General notes on the study: Samples from collaborators originated in the United States, Italy and Spain and spanned both the acute and convalescent phases of COVID-19. The material from the prospective study consisted of cDNA or gDNA derived from T cells, B-cell-depleted T cells, or PBMCs. The dataset comprised deeply sampled blood TCRbeta repertoires from subjects exposed to, actively infected with, or recovered from COVID-19. The repertoires were made available in a free public database intended to serve as a resource for research on the immune response to SARS-CoV-2. The samples were drawn from the first 160 participants of the ongoing ImmuneRACE study and from under 1,500 subjects provided by 6 global collaborators. Nearly every sample came with metadata listing a de-identified subject ID, COVID-19 status, age in years and sex. Where available, HLA class I and class II types were obtained from metadata supplied by the sample provider rather than from assay-based typing. Overall study results and their limits: How much clinical and demographic metadata was included differed by source and by participant, and the metadata was provided uncurated.

CDR1 and CDR2, per the germline V gene (reference sequence), are LNHDA and SQIVND. The cysteine opens and the phenylalanine closes a CDR3 of 15 amino acids. Only the CDR3 part of the read is kept: 45 bases, read in frame from the first base. At the junction V is shortened by 5 bases and J by 0 bases; bases outside the gene matches: 3. Note on this clone: There is no known antigen for this receptor. The input lacks base qualities; no much larger clone sits a single base away.

Collaborating institutions collected whole blood in K2EDTA tubes following their own protocols. Collaborator samples were shipped for TCRbeta analysis as frozen whole blood, isolated PBMCs, or DNA extracted from either sample type. TCRbeta CDR3 regions were amplified from genomic DNA using the immunoSEQ Assay, a bias-controlled multiplex PCR. In the authors' own workflow: Within the assay, amplification of reference gene primers was used to estimate how many nucleated cells each sample contained. Sequence reads were collapsed and filtered to measure the absolute abundance of every unique TCRbeta CDR3 rearrangement. For each sample, productive Simpson clonality was calculated by taking the square root of Simpson's diversity index across productive rearrangements. Held by TCRdb, this immuneACCESS table contains in-frame sequences only and omits some clones. Under half of the omission traces to an unresolved V gene where checked; the cause of the rest is unknown. The V and J calls and clone size come from that table; D and trimming were worked out from the DNA. For this sample there are approximately 380,000 clones; around 85% appear just once. Roughly 3.6% of the sample lies in the top ten.

The chain couples TRBV19 to TRBJ2-3; the central 9 bases match TRBD2. This TCR was sampled from a woman between 18 and 29 years old with acute or convalescent COVID-19. Sequenced material: peripheral blood. The sequenced DNA: TGTGCCAGTAGTCCCCTAGCGGGAAGCACAGATACGCAGTATTTT. This is translated as CASSPLAGSTDTQYF.